This TCR beta chain was identified during a study of blood T cells in healthy people across ages. The study, taken as a whole, reports: As age increased, TCR beta diversity per million T cells fell in a roughly linear fashion.

A J-beta primer mix and a sample-barcoded 5' primer were used in a second PCR of roughly 6 to 11 cycles. TCRdb re-called the 5' RACE reads through MiXCR, storing one row per CDR3 protein. The data hold 750,000 to 950,000 distinct CDR3 sequences, with around 29% observed a single time. Per the germline V gene, CDR1 is SGHDN and CDR2 is FVKESK. The CDR3 has 16 residues. Trimming cost V 1 base and J 1 base, with 13 bases left between them. As concerns this clonotype: Its antigen is unidentified.

The same sample was also used in a study of T cells of mothers and their children. Per that study: Slightly higher, non-significant overlap characterized related mother-child pairs relative to unrelated pairs.

The TCR originated in a woman aged 40 to 50 in good health. Sequencing was done on a sample of blood. The rearrangement joins TRBV14 to TRBJ1-1; perhaps TRBD1 as D (6 bases). The CDR3 loop reads CASSQVRGPWNTEAFF. In nucleotides, the CDR3 is TGTGCCAGCAGCCAAGTCCGGGGGCCCTGGAACACTGAAGCTTTCTTT.